A selection of T cell receptor beta chains follows, all from one sample in a study of regulatory T cells in long-lasting Graves disease. Via MiXCR, TCRdb re-called the multiplex PCR reads, giving one row per CDR3 protein. The repertoire has over 350,000 distinct CDR3 sequences, approximately 14% of them found once; the top ten carry roughly 15%. The same data also went into a second study, on T cells in Graves' hyperthyroidism and ophthalmopathy.

The material was peripheral blood mononuclear cells (PBMCs), obtained at new diagnosis, from a patient treated with antithyroid drugs. These receptors all come from a woman between 50 and 59 years old with Graves disease. Each CDR3 is given with its conserved first and last residue. The D gene is left open where the match is weak. Size tells how often a clone was seen (once, few, many) or the class of an expanded clone, and some rows leave it out.

v_gene: TRBV3-1
j_gene: TRBJ2-5
abundance: many
d_gene: TRBD2
CDR3nt: TGTGCCAGCAGCCACGGACTAGCGGGAGAGCTAGAGACCCAGTACTTC
CDR3aa: CASSHGLAGELETQYF

v_gene: TRBV5-1
j_gene: TRBJ2-6
abundance: NA
d_gene: TRBD1
CDR3nt: TGCGCCAGCAGTCGAAACAGGGGAATATCTGGGGCCAACGTCCTGACTTTC
CDR3aa: CASSRNRGISGANVLTF

v_gene: TRBV29-1
j_gene: TRBJ1-1
abundance: many
d_gene: NA
CDR3nt: TGCAGCGTTGACAGTGAGTATGAAGCTTTCTTT
CDR3aa: CSVDSEYEAFF

v_gene: TRBV28
j_gene: TRBJ2-1
abundance: many
d_gene: TRBD2
CDR3nt: TGTGCCAGCAGTTTATCCCCGGGGACTAGCGGGACCTTTACGTACAATGAGCAGTTCTTC
CDR3aa: CASSLSPGTSGTFTYNEQFF

v_gene: TRBV27
j_gene: TRBJ2-3
abundance: few
d_gene: NA
CDR3nt: TGTGCCAGCAGTTACAGGGAGACAGATACGCAGTATTTT
CDR3aa: CASSYRETDTQYF

v_gene: TRBV28
j_gene: TRBJ2-7
abundance: few
d_gene: NA
CDR3nt: TGTGCCAGCAGTGGGATCGCCGGGACGGTTACCTACGAGCAGTACTTC
CDR3aa: CASSGIAGTVTYEQYF

v_gene: TRBV29-1
j_gene: TRBJ1-1
abundance: many
d_gene: NA
CDR3nt: TGCAGCGTTACAGGGAACACTGAAGCTTTCTTT
CDR3aa: CSVTGNTEAFF

v_gene: TRBV7-6
j_gene: TRBJ2-2
abundance: many
d_gene: NA
CDR3nt: TGTGCCAGCAGCTTATTTGGGGGGTCGAACACCGGGGAGCTGTTTTTT
CDR3aa: CASSLFGGSNTGELFF

v_gene: TRBV28
j_gene: TRBJ1-2
abundance: many
d_gene: TRBD1
CDR3nt: TGTGCCAGCAGAAAAGACAGGGTTTTCTATGGCTACACCTTC
CDR3aa: CASRKDRVFYGYTF

v_gene: TRBV7-2
j_gene: TRBJ2-1
abundance: many
d_gene: TRBD2
CDR3nt: TGTGCCAGCAGGCGCCCGGGACTAGCGACGGATGAGCAGTTCTTC
CDR3aa: CASRRPGLATDEQFF

v_gene: TRBV7-2
j_gene: TRBJ1-2
abundance: many
d_gene: NA
CDR3nt: TGTGCCAGCAGCTTAGCCCGGACTAACTATGGCTACACCTTC
CDR3aa: CASSLARTNYGYTF

v_gene: TRBV20-1
j_gene: TRBJ1-3
abundance: few
d_gene: NA
CDR3nt: TGCAGTGCTAGAGATTGGGGAGCGACGGAGGGGGGAAACACCATATATTTT
CDR3aa: CSARDWGATEGGNTIYF

v_gene: TRBV18
j_gene: TRBJ1-1
abundance: few
d_gene: NA
CDR3nt: TGTGCCAGCTCACCAATACAGGAACAGCCTGAAGCTTTCTTT
CDR3aa: CASSPIQEQPEAFF

v_gene: TRBV5-1
j_gene: TRBJ1-1
abundance: few
d_gene: TRBD1
CDR3nt: TGCGCCAGCAGCTTGGGGGACAGGGCCGTTCAAGCTTTCTTT
CDR3aa: CASSLGDRAVQAFF

v_gene: TRBV20-1
j_gene: TRBJ2-1
abundance: NA
d_gene: NA
CDR3nt: TGCAGTGCTAGAGAACTAGATAGGGGCGGTTCCTACAATGAGCAGTTCTTC
CDR3aa: CSARELDRGGSYNEQFF

v_gene: TRBV9
j_gene: TRBJ2-1
abundance: few
d_gene: NA
CDR3nt: TGTGCCAGCAGCGCCCCACAGGGTGGCCTGAGGAATGAGCAGTTCTTC
CDR3aa: CASSAPQGGLRNEQFF

v_gene: TRBV5-1
j_gene: TRBJ2-5
abundance: NA
d_gene: TRBD1
CDR3nt: TGCGCCAGCAGCTCCGCGGGACAGGGGGCGGTAGAGACCCAGTACTTC
CDR3aa: CASSSAGQGAVETQYF

v_gene: TRBV10-3
j_gene: TRBJ1-2
abundance: many
d_gene: TRBD1
CDR3nt: TGTGCCATCAGTGATTTAGGGACAGCCAACTATGGCTACACCTTC
CDR3aa: CAISDLGTANYGYTF

v_gene: TRBV7-2
j_gene: TRBJ2-2
abundance: many
d_gene: TRBD2
CDR3nt: TGTGCCAGCAGCTTATTTAGCGGGAGTTCCGGGGAGCTGTTTTTT
CDR3aa: CASSLFSGSSGELFF

v_gene: TRBV7-7
j_gene: TRBJ2-2
abundance: NA
d_gene: NA
CDR3nt: TGTGCCAGCAGCTTCCTGGTGGGTGCCGGGGAGCTGTTTTTT
CDR3aa: CASSFLVGAGELFF

v_gene: TRBV7-6
j_gene: TRBJ2-7
abundance: many
d_gene: TRBD2
CDR3nt: TGTGCCAGCAGCTTAATCGGGGGGGACCAGTACTTC
CDR3aa: CASSLIGGDQYF

v_gene: TRBV3-1
j_gene: TRBJ1-2
abundance: few
d_gene: NA
CDR3nt: TGTGCCAGCCACTCCGGGGACGGAGGATACTATGGCTACACCTTC
CDR3aa: CASHSGDGGYYGYTF

v_gene: TRBV7-3
j_gene: TRBJ2-7
abundance: many
d_gene: NA
CDR3nt: TGTGCCAGCAGCTTAGATAGAGACAGGTTCTCCGAGCAGTACTTC
CDR3aa: CASSLDRDRFSEQYF

v_gene: TRBV6-2/TRBV6-3
j_gene: TRBJ2-1
abundance: few
d_gene: TRBD2
CDR3nt: TGTGCCAGCAGAAAACCCCGTCAGGGACTATACAATGAGCAGTTCTTC
CDR3aa: CASRKPRQGLYNEQFF

v_gene: TRBV28
j_gene: TRBJ2-3
abundance: few
d_gene: TRBD1
CDR3nt: TGTGCCAGCAGTTTATTAACCGGGACAGGGGGAGCAGATACGCAGTATTTT
CDR3aa: CASSLLTGTGGADTQYF

v_gene: TRBV7-8
j_gene: TRBJ1-6
abundance: many
d_gene: NA
CDR3nt: TGTGCCAGCAGCTATAGGGGTGGCGTAGATAATTCACCCCTCCACTTT
CDR3aa: CASSYRGGVDNSPLHF

v_gene: TRBV12-3/TRBV12-4
j_gene: TRBJ2-7
abundance: many
d_gene: TRBD1
CDR3nt: TGTGCCAGCAGTTTAAGTCGGACAGGGGAAGAGGACGAGCAGTACTTC
CDR3aa: CASSLSRTGEEDEQYF

v_gene: TRBV7-3
j_gene: TRBJ2-1
abundance: few
d_gene: NA
CDR3nt: TGTGCCAGCAGCTTAAGTGGCGCCACTGAGAATGAGCAGTTCTTC
CDR3aa: CASSLSGATENEQFF

v_gene: TRBV29-1
j_gene: TRBJ1-3
abundance: many
d_gene: TRBD1
CDR3nt: TGCAGCGTTGACCAGGGGGCGGCTGGAAACACCATATATTTT
CDR3aa: CSVDQGAAGNTIYF

v_gene: TRBV2
j_gene: TRBJ1-2
abundance: many
d_gene: TRBD1
CDR3nt: TGTGCCAGCATAACCGGGACAGGGGGTTATGGCTACACCTTC
CDR3aa: CASITGTGGYGYTF

v_gene: TRBV7-9
j_gene: TRBJ2-7
abundance: few
d_gene: TRBD1
CDR3nt: TGTGCCAGCAGCTTGGTGTTACAGGGGGATCGCGAGCAGTACTTC
CDR3aa: CASSLVLQGDREQYF

v_gene: TRBV14
j_gene: TRBJ2-5
abundance: NA
d_gene: NA
CDR3nt: TGTGCCAGCAGCCAAGCACGAGACAGAGAGACCCAGTACTTC
CDR3aa: CASSQARDRETQYF

v_gene: TRBV20-1
j_gene: TRBJ1-5
abundance: few
d_gene: NA
CDR3nt: TGCAGTGCTAGAGATCGTGGATTCAACAATCAGCCCCAGCATTTT
CDR3aa: CSARDRGFNNQPQHF

v_gene: TRBV4-1
j_gene: TRBJ2-7
abundance: NA
d_gene: TRBD2
CDR3nt: TGCGCCAGCAGCCGGGGACTAGCGGGAGATTTGGACCAGTACTTC
CDR3aa: CASSRGLAGDLDQYF

v_gene: TRBV19
j_gene: TRBJ2-3
abundance: once
d_gene: NA
CDR3nt: TGTGCCACCCGGTGGAGCTCTACCACAGATACGCAGTATTTT
CDR3aa: CATRWSSTTDTQYF